A single sample is the source of the 15 T cell receptor beta chains below, sequenced in a study of CD8 T cell repertoires and HIV-1 epitope variants. No cognate antigen is known for these TCRs. Repertoires were generated with immunoSEQ multiplex PCR, while TCRdb's copy carries only in-frame clones and drops some. The sample consists of thousands of clones, less than 70% of them appearing once. The sample taken for sequencing was cultured CD8+ T cells derived from PBMCs. These receptors originate from a male donor with HIV.

The gene calls are TRBV7-8 and TRBJ1-5, with 11 nucleotides matching TRBD1. This CDR3 comprises 14 residues. V gave up 7 bases and J gave up 7 bases; unmatched junction bases: 6. Germline lookup yields CDR1 SGHVS and CDR2 FQNEAQ. The CDR3 here is CASMKGQGEQPQHF. In nucleotides, the CDR3 is TGTGCCAGCATGAAGGGACAGGGGGAACAGCCCCAGCATTTT.

The CDR3 coding sequence is TGTGCCAGCAGTTTACATCAGGGGGCGACCGGGGAGCTGTTTTTT. Encoded protein: CASSLHQGATGELFF. J is TRBJ2-2 and V is TRBV28; TRBD1 matches at 8 bases. Trimming removed 2 bases from V and 5 bases from J; junction bases left unmatched: 4. The CDR3 runs 15 residues. Germline assignment: CDR1 MDHEN and CDR2 SYDVKM.

CDR3 bases: TGTGCCAGCAGTGAATTGGGACTGTATGGCTACACCTTC. It specifies CASSELGLYGYTF. The gene calls are TRBV25-1 and TRBJ1-2; maybe TRBD1 (5 bases). The CDR3 runs 13 residues. Trimming stripped 1 base from V and 5 bases from J, with 8 bases between. The germline V gene encodes CDR1 MGHDK and CDR2 SYGVNS.

The chain carries TRBV7-9 and TRBJ2-3; no clear D gene. This CDR3 spans 14 amino acids. Looked up from germline, CDR1 is SEHNR and CDR2 is FQNEAQ (reference sequence). Trimming removed 5 bases at V and 1 base at J, with 10 bases between. The CDR3 DNA follows: TGTGCCAGCAGCCCCCGAGACCGCACAGATACGCAGTATTTT. It yields the protein CASSPRDRTDTQYF.

The V call is TRBV7-3, the J call TRBJ2-7; the match to TRBD1 covers 7 bases. This CDR3 is built from 14 residues. V shed 3 bases, J shed 7 bases, and the junction held 9 bases outside the gene matches. Germline assignment: CDR1 SGHTA and CDR2 FQGTGA. The CDR3 bases are TGTGCCAGCAGCTTGGGACAGTACCTTCGTGAGCAGTACTTC. This codes for CASSLGQYLREQYF.

This clone has only a few counts. V and J are TRBV5-6 and TRBJ1-1; a possible D gene is TRBD1 (5 bases). CDR3 length: 14 amino acids. V lost 2 bases and J lost 5, with 13 bases in between. Germline CDR1 reads SGHDT; CDR2 reads YYEEEE. The CDR3 coding sequence is TGTGCCAGCAGCTTCCCCACGGGGGAGACTGAAGCTTTCTTT. This codes for CASSFPTGETEAFF. Full variable domain (outside the CDR3, taken from reference TRBV5-6 and TRBJ1-1): DAGVTQSPTHLIKTRGQQVTLRCSPKSGHDTVSWYQQALGQGPQFIFQYYEEEERQRGNFPDRFSGHQFPNYSSELNVNALLLGDSALYLCASSFPTGETEAFFGQGTRLTVV.

The chain carries TRBV28 and TRBJ2-5, with TRBD2 matching 8 bases. The CDR3 contains 20 residues. The germline V gene encodes CDR1 MDHEN and CDR2 SYDVKM. Trimming removed 1 base from V and 2 bases from J; junction bases left unmatched: 18. CDR3 nucleotides: TGTGCCAGCAGTTTATCTGTTATAGCGGGAACGTTCAGGGTTCAAGAGACCCAGTACTTC. Translated, it gives CASSLSVIAGTFRVQETQYF.

In regard to this clone: One base separates it from a far larger clone, so it is likely a read error. This rearrangement joins TRBV7-9 to TRBJ1-2; D gene unclear. This CDR3 comprises 16 residues. In germline, CDR1 is SEHNR, CDR2 FQNEAQ (reference sequence). V lost 5 bases, J lost 3 bases, and 19 bases lay in between. CDR3 region: CASSQDPVELDYGYTF. Written as DNA, the CDR3 is TGTGCCAGCAGCCAAGATCCCGTCGAACTCGACTATGGCTACACCTTC.

J is TRBJ2-1 and V is TRBV29-1; D might be TRBD2 (6 bases). V dropped 0 bases and J dropped 1 base, with 16 bases sitting between them. CDR1 SQVTM and CDR2 ANQGSEA come from the germline V gene. This CDR3 region has 17 residues. The CDR3 here is CSVEDVFGGASYNEQFF. The CDR3 nucleotides read TGCAGCGTTGAAGATGTTTTCGGGGGTGCGTCCTACAATGAGCAGTTCTTC.

The chain recombines TRBV27 with TRBJ1-4; no firm D call. The CDR3 spans 14 residues. V lost 6 bases and J 2 bases, leaving 10 bases between the germline ends. Germline V lookup: CDR1 MNHEY, CDR2 SMNVEV (reference sequence). Here the CDR3 reads CASSPTGTNEKLFF. DNA for the CDR3: TGTGCCAGCAGCCCCACTGGGACTAATGAAAAACTGTTTTTT.

This clone was recorded only once. V usage is TRBV29-1 and J usage is TRBJ2-7; D gene ambiguous. The CDR3 is made up of 13 amino acids. V lost 4 bases and J lost 0, with 10 bases in between. Germline V gives CDR1 SQVTM, CDR2 ANQGSEA. Here the CDR3 reads CSVVTSSSYEQYF. The DNA for the CDR3 is TGCAGCGTTGTTACTTCCAGCTCCTACGAGCAGTACTTC.

This clone occurred a few times. The chain couples TRBV19 to TRBJ1-6; D not certain. Germline V lookup: CDR1 LNHDA, CDR2 SQIVND (reference sequence). The CDR3 is 14 residues long. V was pared by 1 base and J by 6 bases, with 7 bases between. DNA of the CDR3: TGTGCCAGTAGTATAGCCTTGGGTAATTCACCCCTCCACTTT. This sequence encodes CASSIALGNSPLHF.

This clone was found once. The chain links TRBV7-9 to TRBJ2-7; TRBD1 agrees at 11 bases. The V segment lost 0 bases and the J segment 3 bases; nucleotides outside the gene matches: 4. Germline V gene data show CDR1 as SEHNR and CDR2 as FQNEAQ (reference sequence). The CDR3 length is 16 residues. The CDR3 region is CASSLAGQGVDYEQYF. CDR3 coding DNA: TGTGCCAGCAGCTTAGCGGGACAGGGGGTGGACTACGAGCAGTACTTC.

Written as DNA, the CDR3 is TGTGCCAGCAGTTACTCGAAAAATGGTGAAAAACTGTTTTTT. It codes for CASSYSKNGEKLFF. The J gene is TRBJ1-4, the V gene TRBV6-5; no clear D gene. Germline V gives CDR1 MNHEY, CDR2 SVGAGI. This CDR3 spans 14 amino acids. V lost 0 bases to trimming and J lost 7 bases, with 9 bases between them.

The J gene is TRBJ2-1, the V gene TRBV19; the D is unclear. The germline gives CDR1 LNHDA, CDR2 SQIVND (reference sequence). This CDR3 comprises 14 residues. Trimming shortened V by 0 bases and J by 6 bases, and 9 bases separated the two germline ends. CDR3 region: CASSIDVQFNEQFF. The CDR3 region has the DNA TGTGCCAGTAGTATAGATGTCCAGTTCAATGAGCAGTTCTTC.